This record concerns one T cell receptor (beta chain) sequence. What it recognizes is unknown. Trimming cost V 3 bases and J 2 bases, with 7 bases left between them. The CDR3 runs 14 residues. Germline CDR1 SGHAT, CDR2 FQNNGV. Two oligonucleotides, mixed equimolar, formed the beta constant-region primer covering TRBC1 and TRBC2. Four rounds of PCR amplified the ligated cDNA using nested alpha and beta constant-region primers plus SP2. TCRdb reprocessed the UMI-ligation and nested PCR reads via MiXCR and lists one record per CDR3 protein. Found here are approximately 90,000 distinct CDR3 sequences, about 11% of them singletons; the top ten hold more than 0.11%. The source of the sample is a study of naive and memory T cell subsets. Broader study findings: A few larger clonotypes appeared in naive repertoires, especially CD8, possibly memory cells re-expressing CD45RA.

V is TRBV11-2 and J is TRBJ2-2; D remains ambiguous. Sequencing was carried out using naive CD4+ T cells from blood. The origin of this receptor is a human donor in good health. For the CDR3, the DNA is TGTGCCAGCAGCTTGACCGGTAACACCGGGGAGCTGTTTTTT. It translates to CASSLTGNTGELFF.